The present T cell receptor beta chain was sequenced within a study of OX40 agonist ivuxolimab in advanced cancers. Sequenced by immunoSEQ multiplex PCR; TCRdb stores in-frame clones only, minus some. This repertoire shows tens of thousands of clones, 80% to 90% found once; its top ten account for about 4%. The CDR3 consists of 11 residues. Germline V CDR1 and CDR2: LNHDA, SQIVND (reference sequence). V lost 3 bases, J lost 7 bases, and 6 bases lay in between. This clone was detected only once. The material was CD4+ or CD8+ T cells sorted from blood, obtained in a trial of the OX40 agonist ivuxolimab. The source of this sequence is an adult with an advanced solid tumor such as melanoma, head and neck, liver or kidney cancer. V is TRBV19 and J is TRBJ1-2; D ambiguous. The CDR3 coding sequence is TGTGCCAGTAGTATTCACGGTGGCTACACCTTC. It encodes CASSIHGGYTF.